Shown below are 8 T cell receptor beta chains from a single sample sequenced in a study of T-cell reconstitution after alpha-beta-depleted transplantation in children. Unique molecular identifiers were incorporated during preparation of the TCRbeta library. TCRdb independently ran MiXCR on the PCR reads; one entry per CDR3 protein. The sample has about 98,000 distinct CDR3 sequences, roughly a quarter seen once; the top ten hold roughly 23%. Sequenced here: PBMCs, sampled before TCRalphabeta/CD19-depleted stem cell transplant. These receptor sequences come from a boy younger than 10 with acute lymphoblastic leukemia, due to receive a stem cell transplant.

This clonotype was counted between two and nine times. For the CDR3, the DNA is TGTGCCAGCGGGGGCCGTAAAGATTCACCCCTCCACTTT. This gives the protein CASGGRKDSPLHF. The chain carries TRBV27 and TRBJ1-6; TRBD1 is a possible D gene (6 bases). This CDR3 has 13 residues. Germline values: CDR1 MNHEY, CDR2 SMNVEV (reference sequence). Trimming left V 8 bases short and J 8 bases short, with 13 bases between.

This clonotype showed up just a few times. The V call is TRBV15, the J call TRBJ2-3, with D unresolved. V was clipped by 0 bases and J by 1 base, with 8 bases between them. This CDR3 is 15 amino acids long. Germline lookup yields CDR1 LNHNV and CDR2 YYDKDF (reference sequence). The DNA for the CDR3 is TGTGCCACCAGCAGAGATCCACAGCGCACAGATACGCAGTATTTT. Translation gives CATSRDPQRTDTQYF.

This sequence joins TRBV28 and TRBJ1-2; 8 bases fit TRBD1. Germline values: CDR1 MDHEN, CDR2 SYDVKM. This CDR3 is 14 amino acids long. With 6 bases clipped from V and 7 bases from J, the junction kept 10 bases outside the gene matches. CDR3 sequence (DNA): TGTGCCAGCAGGGTGACAGGGGCGCCTAGTGGCTACACCTTC. Its protein is CASRVTGAPSGYTF.

V and J are TRBV29-1 and TRBJ2-2, with no clear D. Germline V gene sequence: CDR1 SQVTM, CDR2 ANQGSEA. Trimming removed 4 bases from V and 7 bases from J, with 13 bases in between. This CDR3 region has 13 residues. The chain's CDR3 is CSVGASRLGELFF. The CDR3 bases are TGCAGCGTTGGCGCTAGTCGACTCGGGGAGCTGTTTTTT.

V usage is TRBV6-5 and J usage is TRBJ1-3, with D unclear. Per germline, CDR1 MNHEY and CDR2 SVGAGI. The CDR3 runs to 16 residues. V lost 0 bases to trimming and J lost 0 bases, with 9 bases between them. The CDR3 loop reads CASSYSPGSSGNTIYF. The CDR3 region has the DNA TGTGCCAGCAGTTACTCGCCGGGGAGCTCTGGAAACACCATATATTTT.

V and J are TRBV20-1 and TRBJ2-2; tentatively, D is TRBD2 (6 bases). The CDR3 totals 15 residues. Per the germline V gene, CDR1 is DFQATT and CDR2 is SNEGSKA (reference sequence). Deletions cut 6 bases from V and 2 bases from J, with 16 bases between. The CDR3, as DNA: TGCAGTGCACCCTCGCGGAGGGTTAACACCGGGGAGCTGTTTTTT. As protein: CSAPSRRVNTGELFF.

This clonotype was recorded once. This rearrangement joins TRBV9 to TRBJ1-1; D gene unclear. There are 13 residues in the CDR3. Germline CDR1 SGDLS, CDR2 YYNGEE. The V end was cut by 5 bases, the J end by 1 base, with 9 bases between. The CDR3 nucleotides read TGTGCCAGCAGGTTAACAGCGAACACTGAAGCTTTCTTT. Protein: CASRLTANTEAFF.

This CDR3 is CASSLKTLRAFNTEAFF. The CDR3 nucleotides read TGTGCCAGCAGCTTAAAAACCCTACGGGCCTTTAACACTGAAGCTTTCTTT. V usage is TRBV7-2 and J usage is TRBJ1-1, with D hard to call. The CDR3 loop spans 17 amino acids. Trimming took 2 bases from V and 2 from J, leaving 18 bases between them. Germline assignment: CDR1 SGHTA and CDR2 FQGNSA.